The source of this TCR beta chain is a study of T-cell reconstitution after alpha-beta-depleted transplantation in children. Per germline, CDR1 SGHRS and CDR2 YFSETQ. The CDR3 length is 14 residues. After removal of 8 bases from V and 3 bases from J, the junction contained 8 bases not matched to a gene. Unique molecular identifiers were used to barcode this TCRbeta library. TCRdb ran MiXCR on the PCR reads and lists one entry per CDR3 protein. The sample holds around 680,000 distinct CDR3 sequences; approximately 16% are singletons and the top ten take 1.1%. The TCR comes from a human donor who donated a stem cell graft to a child with acute myeloid leukemia. This sample comprised PBMCs from the stem cell graft donor, obtained from the stem cell graft. V gene TRBV5-1 combines with J gene TRBJ2-3, with 8 bases that match TRBD2. The CDR3 coding sequence is TGCGCCAGTCGGGAGGGCCCTCAGACAGATACGCAGTATTTT. Its translation is CASREGPQTDTQYF.